Each of the 7 T cell receptor beta chains below was sequenced from the same sample in a study of T cells in Graves' hyperthyroidism and ophthalmopathy. Amplification yielded TCR beta CDR3 regions, with RNA transcripts as the source. The HTBI primer set served for first-round RT-PCR of the TCR CDR3. TCRdb fed the multiplex PCR reads into MiXCR, producing one record per CDR3 protein. The table has some 600,000 distinct CDR3 sequences, over 11% seen once. Sequenced: blood. These TCRs come from a woman aged 25 to 39 with Graves' hyperthyroidism that later progressed to Graves' ophthalmopathy.

The rearrangement uses TRBV2 and TRBJ2-7; no definite D call. V shed 6 bases and J shed 6 bases, with 18 bases lying between them. Germline V CDR1 and CDR2: SNHLY, FYNNEI. CDR3 size: 14 residues. The CDR3 nucleotides are TGTGCCAGCAGCGAGACCCTCGCGGTTACCGAGCAGTACTTC. As protein: CASSETLAVTEQYF.

The CDR3 loop is CSARPGPDSYEQYF. The CDR3 coding sequence is TGCAGTGCTAGACCGGGACCGGACTCCTACGAGCAGTACTTC. The chain links TRBV20-1 to TRBJ2-7, with D perhaps matching TRBD1 or TRBD2 (5 bases each). The CDR3 contains 14 residues. CDR1 and CDR2 (germline): DFQATT, SNEGSKA (reference sequence). V lost 2 bases and J 0 bases, leaving 11 bases between the germline ends.

Ten or more counts support this clonotype. CDR3 in DNA: TGTGCCTGGAGCGCGACCAACACTGAAGCTTTCTTT. It specifies CAWSATNTEAFF. The gene calls are TRBV30 and TRBJ1-1, with D uncertain. Germline V gene lookup returns CDR1 GTSNPN and CDR2 SVGIG (reference sequence). The CDR3 has 12 amino acids. The ends were cut back, 3 bases at V and 2 bases at J, with 7 bases in the middle.

This clonotype was seen at least ten times. The J gene is TRBJ2-1, the V gene TRBV2; possibly TRBD2 for D (7 bases). The ends were cut back, 10 bases at V and 10 bases at J, with 20 bases in the middle. CDR1 and CDR2 (germline): SNHLY, FYNNEI. The length of the CDR3 is 13 residues. The CDR3 DNA is TGTGCCATAGAGGGGGAGGGAGGGAGCGAGCAGTTCTTC. Its protein is CAIEGEGGSEQFF.

This clonotype has only a few counts. V usage is TRBV10-3 and J usage is TRBJ2-7, with 14 bases aligning to TRBD2. Trimming cost V 4 bases and J 4 bases; bases outside gene matches: 12. The germline gives CDR1 ENHRY, CDR2 SYGVKD. The CDR3 length is 18 residues. This chain's CDR3 is CAISVPSGTSGSPYEQYF. Written as DNA, the CDR3 is TGTGCCATCAGTGTCCCGTCCGGGACTAGCGGGAGTCCGTACGAGCAGTACTTC.

This chain joins TRBV15 and TRBJ2-5; D is tentatively TRBD1 or TRBD2 (5 bases each). Germline-derived CDR1 and CDR2 are LNHNV and YYDKDF (reference sequence). The CDR3 runs 15 residues. Between the trimmed V and J ends, which lost 4 bases and 5 bases, there was a span of 17 bases. This CDR3 reads CATSTGTAPVETQYF. CDR3 DNA sequence: TGTGCCACCAGCACCGGGACGGCCCCGGTCGAGACCCAGTACTTC.

This clonotype was detected a few times. This chain links TRBV11-2 with TRBJ2-1; TRBD1 matches at 7 bases. After removal of 5 bases from V and 2 bases from J, the junction contained 12 bases not matched to a gene. Germline-derived CDR1 and CDR2 are SGHAT and FQNNGV. The CDR3 covers 17 residues. The CDR3 sequence is CASSPPVGDSPYNEQFF. CDR3 sequence (DNA): TGTGCCAGCAGCCCCCCCGTTGGGGACAGCCCCTACAATGAGCAGTTCTTC.